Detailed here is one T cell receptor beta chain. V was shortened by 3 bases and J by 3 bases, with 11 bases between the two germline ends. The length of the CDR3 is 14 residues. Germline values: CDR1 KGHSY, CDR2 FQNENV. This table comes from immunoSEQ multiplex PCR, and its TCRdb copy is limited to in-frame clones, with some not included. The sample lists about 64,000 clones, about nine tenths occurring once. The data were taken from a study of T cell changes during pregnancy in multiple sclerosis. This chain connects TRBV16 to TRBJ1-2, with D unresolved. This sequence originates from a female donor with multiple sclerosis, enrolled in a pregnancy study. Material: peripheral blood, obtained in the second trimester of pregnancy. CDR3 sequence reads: CASSHQAEDYGYTF. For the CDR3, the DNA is TGTGCCAGCAGCCATCAGGCGGAGGACTATGGCTACACCTTC.